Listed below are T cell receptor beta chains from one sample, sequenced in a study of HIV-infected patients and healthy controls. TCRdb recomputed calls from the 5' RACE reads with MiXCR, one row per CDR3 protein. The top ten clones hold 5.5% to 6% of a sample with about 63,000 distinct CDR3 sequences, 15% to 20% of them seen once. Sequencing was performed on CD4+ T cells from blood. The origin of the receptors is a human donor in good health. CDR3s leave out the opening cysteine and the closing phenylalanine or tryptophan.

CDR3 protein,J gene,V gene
ASRPRYMDQPQH,TRBJ1-5,TRBV27
ASSGSDRFTGELF,TRBJ2-2,TRBV9
SVELSHEQY,TRBJ2-7,TRBV29-1
ASSPDPIRRTFTSTDTQY,TRBJ2-3,TRBV5-1
ASSGPGLAKNIQY,TRBJ2-4,TRBV5-4
ASSFRGAISGANVLT,TRBJ2-6,TRBV27
ASSLDLPGGTDTQY,TRBJ2-3,TRBV11-2
ASRTGSDYEQY,TRBJ2-7,TRBV18
ASSLQQGTNEKLF,TRBJ1-4,TRBV18
ASSQDDREEDTQY,TRBJ2-3,TRBV4-3
AWSVGTYEQY,TRBJ2-7,TRBV30
SAFGQMNTEAF,TRBJ1-1,TRBV20-1
ASSEGLAGITDTQY,TRBJ2-3,TRBV2
ASRRGTLSYEQY,TRBJ2-7,TRBV27
ASEDRGRNYGYT,TRBJ1-2,TRBV7-2
ASSSDRGRGETQY,TRBJ2-5,TRBV12-3/TRBV12-4
ASSLDTGRDIQY,TRBJ2-4,TRBV7-9
ASSWTSGEFNEQF,TRBJ2-1,TRBV6-6
ASSFGQLVHEQF,TRBJ2-1,TRBV12-3/TRBV12-4
ASSLAGANEKLF,TRBJ1-4,TRBV7-2
ASSRRRDTGELF,TRBJ2-2,TRBV7-2
ASSSDRGSTDTQY,TRBJ2-3,TRBV6-5
ASSFAFEQY,TRBJ2-7,TRBV28